Each of the 19 T cell receptor beta chains below was sequenced from the same sample in a study of cytomegalovirus exposure and HLA in healthy donors. 13 Jbeta primers and 60 Vbeta primers were used for the PCR. Profiling relied on immunoSEQ multiplex PCR, and the TCRdb table lists in-frame clones only, not all of them. Among approximately 76,000 clones listed, 73% were seen once. Sequenced: PBMCs. These receptors came from a middle-aged woman in good health and CMV-seropositive.

The genes are TRBV5-5 and TRBJ2-2; D gene unclear. Trimming took 2 bases from V and 3 from J, leaving 8 bases between them. CDR1 SGHKS and CDR2 YYEKEE come from the germline V gene (reference sequence). CDR3 size: 14 residues. The DNA of the CDR3 is TGTGCCAGCAGCTTCTTCCAGGACACCGGGGAGCTGTTTTTT. Protein sequence: CASSFFQDTGELFF.

V and J are TRBV5-1 and TRBJ1-1; D gene ambiguous. Looked up from germline, CDR1 is SGHRS and CDR2 is YFSETQ. CDR3 size: 12 residues. Trimming cost V 3 bases and J 8 bases, with 11 bases left between them. CDR3 in DNA: TGCGCCAGCAGCTGGAAGACGGGGGAAGCTTTCTTT. Its protein product is CASSWKTGEAFF.

V and J are TRBV2 and TRBJ1-2, with 7 bases lining up with TRBD1. V lost 6 bases to trimming and J lost 6 bases; unmatched junction nucleotides: 4. The germline gives CDR1 SNHLY, CDR2 FYNNEI. The CDR3 has 12 amino acids. The CDR3, as DNA: TGTGCCAGCAGACAGGGGACCGATGGCTACACCTTC. Translation gives CASRQGTDGYTF. Combining the CDR3 with reference TRBV2 and TRBJ1-2 gives the whole variable domain EPEVTQTPSHQVTQMGQEVILRCVPISNHLYFYWYRQILGQKVEFLVSFYNNEISEKSEIFDDQFSVERPDGSNFTLKIRSTKLEDSAMYFCASRQGTDGYTFGSGTRLTVV.

The chain is built from TRBV6-5 and TRBJ1-1; a possible D gene is TRBD1 (5 bases). Germline V lookup: CDR1 MNHEY, CDR2 SVGAGI. V lost 3 bases to trimming and J lost 5 bases, with 10 bases between them. CDR3 length: 13 residues. The CDR3 here is CASSYRRGTEAFF. The CDR3 DNA reads TGTGCCAGCAGTTATCGAAGGGGTACTGAAGCTTTCTTT.

This chain joins TRBV9 and TRBJ2-1; no firm D call. Germline-derived CDR1 and CDR2 are SGDLS and YYNGEE. The CDR3 sequence is 15 residues long. Trimming removed 5 bases at V and 3 bases at J, with 15 bases between. The CDR3 here is CASSAGWSLYNEQFF. The CDR3 DNA follows: TGTGCCAGCAGTGCCGGCTGGAGTCTCTACAATGAGCAGTTCTTC.

As concerns this clone: The same CDR3 also results from other DNA sequences found in this sample. The chain links TRBV29-1 to TRBJ1-5; D uncertain. CDR3 length: 13 residues. The germline V gene has CDR1 SQVTM and CDR2 ANQGSEA. The germline V and J ends were trimmed by 8 bases and 3 bases, with 14 bases remaining between them. This chain's CDR3 is CSIRVNHNQPQHF. CDR3 nucleotides: TGCAGCATACGGGTCAACCACAATCAGCCCCAGCATTTT.

The chain joins TRBV28 to TRBJ1-1; D is ambiguous. The CDR3 runs 12 residues. Trimming left V 5 bases short and J 0 bases short, with 4 bases between. Germline assignment: CDR1 MDHEN and CDR2 SYDVKM. This CDR3 reads CASSPMNTEAFF. The DNA for the CDR3 is TGTGCCAGCAGTCCTATGAACACTGAAGCTTTCTTT.

The rearrangement joins TRBV6-1 to TRBJ1-5; TRBD1 might be the D (6 bases). The germline CDR1 and CDR2 sequences are MNHNS and SASEGT. Trimming removed 1 base from V and 4 bases from J, with 8 bases in between. This CDR3 is 14 amino acids long. The CDR3 loop is CASSEEGGNQPQHF. The CDR3 DNA follows: TGTGCCAGCAGTGAAGAAGGGGGAAATCAGCCCCAGCATTTT.

The genes are TRBV6-6 and TRBJ2-6; D possibly corresponds to TRBD1 (5 bases). CDR1 is MNHNY, CDR2 SVGAGI, per germline (reference sequence). The CDR3 loop spans 16 amino acids. V lost 0 bases and J 1 base, leaving 7 bases between the germline ends. The CDR3 coding sequence is TGTGCCAGCAGTTACTCCGACAGATCTGGGGCCAACGTCCTGACTTTC. It translates to CASSYSDRSGANVLTF.

This chain joins TRBV6-5 and TRBJ2-1; 9 positions agree with TRBD2. V trimming: 2 bases; J trimming: 5 bases; junction bases outside the gene matches: 4. The CDR3 totals 15 residues. Germline V gene lookup returns CDR1 MNHEY and CDR2 SVGAGI. This CDR3 is CASSYGSGGNNEQFF. DNA for the CDR3: TGTGCCAGCAGTTACGGTAGCGGGGGAAACAATGAGCAGTTCTTC.

The chain recombines TRBV28 with TRBJ2-7; 8 positions agree with TRBD1. The CDR3 contains 16 residues. CDR1 is MDHEN and CDR2 is SYDVKM in the germline V gene. The V segment lost 1 base and the J segment 2 bases; nucleotides outside the gene matches: 7. The CDR3 is CASSLLLGQGPYEQYF. In DNA form, the CDR3 reads TGTGCCAGCAGTTTATTGCTAGGACAGGGACCCTACGAGCAGTACTTC.

The chain carries TRBV9 and TRBJ2-2; D may be TRBD1 (6 bases). The CDR3 consists of 16 residues. CDR1 SGDLS and CDR2 YYNGEE come from the germline V gene. Trimming removed 1 base at V and 7 bases at J, with 17 bases between. The CDR3 is CASSVSSLRGIGELFF. CDR3 nucleotides: TGTGCCAGCAGCGTATCCTCCCTCAGGGGAATCGGGGAGCTGTTTTTT. Looking up the rest from reference TRBV9 and TRBJ2-2 gives the full variable domain: DSGVTQTPKHLITATGQRVTLRCSPRSGDLSVYWYQQSLDQGLQFLIQYYNGEERAKGNILERFSAQQFPDLHSELNLSSLELGDSALYFCASSVSSLRGIGELFFGEGSRLTVL.

This sequence joins TRBV7-9 and TRBJ2-3; D perhaps matches TRBD2 (5 bases). The germline V and J ends were trimmed by 6 bases and 0 bases, with 7 bases remaining between them. The CDR3 is 13 residues long. CDR1 is SEHNR and CDR2 is FQNEAQ in the germline V gene (reference sequence). CDR3 amino acids: CASSRGSTDTQYF. Written as DNA, the CDR3 is TGTGCCAGCAGTCGGGGAAGCACAGATACGCAGTATTTT.

This sequence joins TRBV27 and TRBJ1-2; D unresolved. V dropped 6 bases and J dropped 4 bases, with 12 bases sitting between them. The CDR3 is 13 residues long. Germline loops: CDR1 MNHEY, CDR2 SMNVEV (reference sequence). The CDR3: CASSPRGSYGYTF. The CDR3 bases are TGTGCCAGCAGCCCTCGGGGAAGCTATGGCTACACCTTC.

The V gene is TRBV6-1, the J gene TRBJ1-5; 11 bases align to TRBD1. CDR1 and CDR2 from the germline V gene are MNHNS and SASEGT. The trim removed 0 bases at V and 7 bases at J, leaving 5 bases unmatched. The length of the CDR3 is 16 residues. This chain's CDR3 is CASSEAGTGGRQPQHF. The CDR3 coding sequence is TGTGCCAGCAGTGAAGCGGGGACAGGGGGACGACAGCCCCAGCATTTT.

This clone was observed a handful of times. The rearrangement links TRBV18 to TRBJ2-7; TRBD2 matches at 10 bases. The length of the CDR3 is 15 residues. The V gene's germline CDR1 is KGHSH and CDR2 LQKENI. V lost 5 bases to trimming and J lost 5 bases; unmatched junction nucleotides: 9. CDR3 sequence reads: CASSVLAGDPHEQYF. CDR3 DNA sequence: TGTGCCAGCTCAGTTCTAGCGGGAGACCCCCACGAGCAGTACTTC.

The count of this clone is one. The chain employs TRBV28 and TRBJ2-5; D might be TRBD2 (5 bases). Trimming cost V 4 bases and J 9 bases, with 9 bases left between them. This CDR3 has 11 residues. Germline loops: CDR1 MDHEN, CDR2 SYDVKM. This CDR3 is CASSSEEAQYF. DNA for the CDR3: TGTGCCAGCAGTTCAGAGGAGGCCCAGTACTTC.

The chain employs TRBV6-1 and TRBJ1-5; a weak D match, TRBD1 (6 bases). This CDR3 comprises 14 residues. With 2 bases removed from V and 5 bases from J, the gap between germline ends came to 10 bases. In germline, CDR1 is MNHNS, CDR2 SASEGT. Here the CDR3 reads CASSETGGHQPQHF. The CDR3 region has the DNA TGTGCCAGCAGTGAAACGGGGGGCCATCAGCCCCAGCATTTT.

In its sample, this clone was seen once. The chain is built from TRBV19 and TRBJ1-2; 7 nucleotides align to TRBD1. The CDR3 consists of 13 residues. Trimming took 9 bases from V and 4 from J; bases not matched to a gene: 8. CDR1 and CDR2 (germline): LNHDA, SQIVND (reference sequence). CDR3 DNA: TGTGCCAGCCACAGGGGAGCTGGCTATGGCTACACCTTC. It codes for CASHRGAGYGYTF.